These 29 T cell receptor beta chains were sequenced from one sample in a study of cytomegalovirus exposure and HLA in healthy donors. Primers for the PCR totalled 60 Vbeta and 13 Jbeta. The data were produced by immunoSEQ multiplex PCR, yet TCRdb's version contains in-frame clones alone and is incomplete. The profile shows about 100,000 clones, 80% to 90% of them singletons. Specimen: PBMCs. The receptors shown here come from a young woman in good health and CMV-seronegative.

This clone was observed a handful of times. This chain links TRBV6-5 with TRBJ1-1; D is perhaps TRBD1 (6 bases). This CDR3 has 15 amino acids. The germline V and J ends were trimmed by 7 bases and 1 base, with 16 bases remaining between them. Germline CDR1 MNHEY, CDR2 SVGAGI. The CDR3 coding sequence is TGTGCCAGCACCAGTTCCAGGGGTTGGAACACTGAAGCTTTCTTT. It encodes CASTSSRGWNTEAFF.

This chain joins TRBV9 and TRBJ2-7; 13 bases match TRBD2. CDR1 is SGDLS, CDR2 YYNGEE, per germline. The V and J ends lost 4 bases and 3 bases, in that order; junction bases with no gene match: 13. This CDR3 is built from 18 residues. CDR3 in DNA: TGTGCCAGCAGCTCCGGACTAGCGGGAGATCCGGGCCTCTACGAGCAGTACTTC. Translation: CASSSGLAGDPGLYEQYF.

V gene TRBV7-2 combines with J gene TRBJ2-7; D may be TRBD2 (6 bases). The CDR3 runs to 13 residues. Germline V gene sequence: CDR1 SGHTA, CDR2 FQGNSA. Trimming removed 5 bases from V and 4 bases from J, with 12 bases in between. CDR3: CASSPSTRYEQYF. The CDR3 bases are TGTGCCAGCAGCCCATCGACTAGATACGAGCAGTACTTC.

The chain combines TRBV4-3 with TRBJ2-1; 7 bases are shared with TRBD1. Unmatched junction bases numbered 7, after V lost 2 bases and J lost 6 bases. Germline lookup yields CDR1 LGHNA and CDR2 YSLEER. CDR3 length: 15 residues. The CDR3 is CASSQTWAGGNEQFF. The DNA of the CDR3 is TGCGCCAGCAGCCAAACCTGGGCAGGGGGCAATGAGCAGTTCTTC.

V and J are TRBV2 and TRBJ2-5; TRBD1 agrees at 9 bases. The DNA end favors TRBJ2-7, so the J call may be wrong. Per the germline V gene, CDR1 is SNHLY and CDR2 is FYNNEI. The CDR3 runs to 19 residues. CDR3 region: CASSEALRARGTGTYEQYF. The CDR3 DNA follows: TGTGCCAGCAGTGAAGCGCTTCGTGCCCGAGGGACAGGGACCTACGAGCAGTACTTC.

The V and J genes are TRBV9 and TRBJ1-1, with D uncertain. The CDR3 is 16 residues long. Trimming removed 0 bases at V and 0 bases at J, with 12 bases between. Germline V CDR1 and CDR2: SGDLS, YYNGEE. Here the CDR3 reads CASSVGEDWLNTEAFF. Here the CDR3 DNA reads TGTGCCAGCAGCGTAGGCGAAGACTGGTTGAACACTGAAGCTTTCTTT.

The V gene is TRBV7-3, the J gene TRBJ2-3, with D hard to call. The CDR3 consists of 13 residues. CDR1 and CDR2 (germline): SGHTA, FQGTGA. The V end lost 5 bases, the J end lost 4 bases, and 10 bases lay between the germline ends. The CDR3 coding sequence is TGTGCCAGCAGCCTCAATGAGGCAGATACGCAGTATTTT. This gives the protein CASSLNEADTQYF.

V usage is TRBV30 and J usage is TRBJ1-2; tentatively, D is TRBD1 (5 bases). V lost 3 bases to trimming and J lost 4 bases, with 15 bases between them. The germline V gene has CDR1 GTSNPN and CDR2 SVGIG (reference sequence). There are 14 residues in the CDR3. CDR3 DNA sequence: TGTGCCTGGAGCGGGGGGTACCAGACCTATGGCTACACCTTC. It is translated as CAWSGGYQTYGYTF.

The chain carries TRBV6-1 and TRBJ2-7; 11 nucleotides line up with TRBD1. This CDR3 is 15 amino acids long. Germline V gene sequence: CDR1 MNHNS, CDR2 SASEGT. J lost 3 bases, V lost 1 base, and 2 bases had no gene match. CDR3 residues: CASSEEGTGGYEQYF. CDR3 coding DNA: TGTGCCAGCAGTGAAGAAGGGACAGGGGGCTACGAGCAGTACTTC.

V is TRBV4-3 and J is TRBJ2-2; 12 nucleotides line up with TRBD2. CDR1 is LGHNA and CDR2 is YSLEER in the germline V gene. J lost 5 bases, V lost 3 bases, and 7 bases had no gene match. The CDR3 loop spans 17 amino acids. Written as DNA, the CDR3 is TGCGCCAGCAGCCAGGAACCTAGCGGGGGGGAAACCGGGGAGCTGTTTTTT. Amino acids: CASSQEPSGGETGELFF.

The chain joins TRBV5-5 to TRBJ2-3, with D maybe TRBD1 (5 bases). Germline V gene data show CDR1 as SGHKS and CDR2 as YYEKEE (reference sequence). The CDR3 is made up of 14 amino acids. V dropped 4 bases and J dropped 2 bases, with 11 bases sitting between them. This chain's CDR3 is CASSNDRTTDTQYF. In DNA form, the CDR3 reads TGTGCCAGCAGCAACGACAGAACCACAGATACGCAGTATTTT.

The CDR3 loop is CASSSPYEQYF. CDR3 DNA sequence: TGTGCCAGCAGTTCCCCTTACGAGCAGTACTTC. The genes are TRBV28 and TRBJ2-7; D call uncertain. The V gene's germline CDR1 is MDHEN and CDR2 SYDVKM. Trimming took off 4 bases at V and 4 bases at J, with 5 bases between the two ends. The CDR3 has 11 residues.

The CDR3 bases are TGTGCCAGCAGCCAAGGGACTAGCGGCCTCCAAGGTACGCAGTATTTT. It is translated as CASSQGTSGLQGTQYF. The V gene is TRBV7-2, the J gene TRBJ2-3; 11 nucleotides line up with TRBD2. The CDR3 sequence is 16 residues long. Germline CDR1 and CDR2: SGHTA and FQGNSA. Trimming cost V 5 bases and J 8 bases; bases outside gene matches: 12.

The rearrangement links TRBV7-7 to TRBJ2-1; 9 positions match TRBD1. The trim removed 5 bases at V and 4 bases at J, leaving 9 bases unmatched. Per germline, CDR1 SSHAT and CDR2 FNYEAQ (reference sequence). The CDR3 spans 16 residues. The CDR3 DNA reads TGTGCCAGCAGCGTGCCCGGGACAGGGATATACAATGAGCAGTTCTTC. Protein sequence: CASSVPGTGIYNEQFF.

V gene TRBV6-4 combines with J gene TRBJ2-3; TRBD2 aligns across 8 bases. V was clipped by 10 bases and J by 0 bases; unmatched bases: 9. The germline CDR1 and CDR2 sequences are MRHNA and SNTAGT. The CDR3 covers 15 residues. This chain's CDR3 is CATSLGTRSTDTQYF. The CDR3 coding sequence is TGTGCCACCTCGCTGGGGACTAGAAGCACAGATACGCAGTATTTT.

The V and J genes are TRBV7-9 and TRBJ2-1; perhaps TRBD2 as D (6 bases). V lost 4 bases, J lost 6 bases, and 10 bases lay in between. The CDR3 totals 13 residues. The germline V gene encodes CDR1 SEHNR and CDR2 FQNEAQ (reference sequence). CDR3 sequence (DNA): TGTGCCAGCAGCTCGGGACTCCTCAATGAGCAGTTCTTC. Translated, it gives CASSSGLLNEQFF.

Of note for this clone: Sequence at one end of the junction differs from germline and may be a read error. The chain carries TRBV19 and TRBJ2-5; 7 positions match TRBD2. The better agreement between TRBJ2-7 and the DNA end casts doubt on the J call. This CDR3 has 17 residues. Per germline, CDR1 LNHDA and CDR2 SQIVND (reference sequence). The CDR3 here is CASSRNAGGRIIYEQYF. The CDR3 DNA reads TGTGCAAGTAGCCGCAACGCGGGCGGGAGAATTATATACGAGCAGTACTTC.

In this sample, this clone turned up a few times. The chain recombines TRBV4-3 with TRBJ1-6, with TRBD1 identical over 10 bases. With 4 bases clipped from V and 10 bases from J, the junction kept 7 bases outside the gene matches. The CDR3 has 15 amino acids. Germline V gene data show CDR1 as LGHNA and CDR2 as YSLEER. In DNA, the CDR3 is TGCGCCAGCAGCCGCGGGACAGGGGAATACTCACCCCTCCACTTT. Encoded protein: CASSRGTGEYSPLHF.

This rearrangement joins TRBV7-2 to TRBJ2-7; no definite D call. Trimming shortened V by 3 bases and J by 1 base, and 4 bases separated the two germline ends. CDR3 length: 12 residues. Germline CDR1 reads SGHTA; CDR2 reads FQGNSA. CDR3 nucleotide sequence: TGTGCCAGCAGCTTTCGGTCCTACGAGCAGTACTTC. This translates into CASSFRSYEQYF.

The rearrangement joins TRBV5-1 to TRBJ2-5; possibly TRBD1 for D (6 bases). V was trimmed by 3 bases and J by 1 base, leaving 10 bases between them. This CDR3 contains 14 residues. Germline V gene data show CDR1 as SGHRS and CDR2 as YFSETQ. The CDR3 spells CASSSRTAQETQYF. The CDR3 nucleotides are TGCGCCAGCAGCTCCCGGACAGCCCAAGAGACCCAGTACTTC.

The V call is TRBV27, the J call TRBJ2-2; 7 bases fit TRBD1. This CDR3 has 15 residues. J gave up 3 bases and V 10 bases, and 11 bases lay outside the gene matches. Germline assignment: CDR1 MNHEY and CDR2 SMNVEV (reference sequence). In DNA form, the CDR3 reads TGTGCCACCAGGACGGGACAGATGGACACCGGGGAGCTGTTTTTT. Amino acids: CATRTGQMDTGELFF.

In this sample, this clone turned up once. The rearrangement links TRBV25-1 to TRBJ2-7, with D maybe TRBD2 (6 bases). The CDR3 extends over 15 amino acids. The germline V gene has CDR1 MGHDK and CDR2 SYGVNS. Trimming pared 8 bases from V and 3 bases from J, leaving 20 bases between. The CDR3 DNA sequence: TGTGCCAGCTCCTTGGGCGTGGGGGGAGGCTACGAGCAGTACTTC. This encodes CASSLGVGGGYEQYF.

The rearrangement joins TRBV14 to TRBJ1-5; TRBD1 might be the D (6 bases). Trimming left V 5 bases short and J 15 bases short, with 26 bases between. The CDR3 contains 15 residues. The germline V gene has CDR1 SGHDN and CDR2 FVKESK. The CDR3 reads CASSATGTLRGLPHF. In DNA form, the CDR3 reads TGTGCCAGCAGCGCAACCGGGACACTGAGAGGTTTGCCGCATTTT.

The J gene is TRBJ2-1, the V gene TRBV27; 15 bases match TRBD2. After removal of 5 bases from V and 7 bases from J, the junction contained 6 bases not matched to a gene. The length of the CDR3 is 16 residues. The germline CDR1 and CDR2 sequences are MNHEY and SMNVEV (reference sequence). The CDR3 region is CASSNGLAGGRNEQFF. CDR3 nucleotide sequence: TGTGCCAGCAGTAATGGACTAGCGGGAGGGAGGAATGAGCAGTTCTTC.

This clone has only a few counts. This chain connects TRBV4-1 to TRBJ1-1, with 9 bases identical to TRBD1. The ends lost 4 bases at V and 6 bases at J; junction bases unmatched: 21. Per germline, CDR1 MGHRA and CDR2 YSYEKL. This CDR3 is 19 amino acids long. The CDR3 spells CASSRKGQGMRTPSAEAFF. The CDR3, as DNA: TGCGCCAGCAGCCGAAAGGGACAGGGCATGCGGACTCCAAGCGCTGAAGCTTTCTTT.

This chain uses TRBV5-6 with TRBJ1-2, with a tentative D call TRBD1 (6 bases). Germline-derived CDR1 and CDR2 are SGHDT and YYEEEE. The CDR3 length is 13 residues. Trimming took off 0 bases at V and 7 bases at J, with 10 bases between the two ends. The CDR3: CASSLDRVGGYTF. In nucleotides, the CDR3 is TGTGCCAGCAGCTTGGACAGGGTTGGTGGCTACACCTTC.

The rearrangement links TRBV10-3 to TRBJ1-6, with 8 positions matching TRBD1. The CDR3 runs to 13 residues. From germline, CDR1 is ENHRY and CDR2 SYGVKD. J lost 5 bases, V lost 10 bases, and 4 bases had no gene match. The CDR3 bases are TGTGCCACTGTGGACAGGGATAATTCACCCCTCCACTTT. As protein: CATVDRDNSPLHF.

This clone turned up a few times. The rearrangement links TRBV4-3 to TRBJ2-7, with 9 bases lining up with TRBD1. This CDR3 is 16 amino acids long. Germline CDR1 and CDR2: LGHNA and YSLEER. J lost 1 base, V lost 4 bases, and 8 bases had no gene match. The CDR3 spells CASSPRGTGRSYEQYF. CDR3 sequence (DNA): TGCGCCAGCAGCCCTAGAGGGACAGGGCGTTCCTACGAGCAGTACTTC.

The chain has TRBV29-1 and TRBJ2-3, with a tentative D call TRBD2 (8 bases). CDR3 size: 17 residues. Per germline, CDR1 SQVTM and CDR2 ANQGSEA. The V end was cut by 3 bases, the J end by 1 base, with 20 bases between. Written as DNA, the CDR3 is TGCAGCGTTGACCATTTCCGACAGGGACTAGGCACAGATACGCAGTATTTT. Translation gives CSVDHFRQGLGTDTQYF.